This is a list of T cell receptor beta chains from one sample in a study of PD-1 blockade in classical Hodgkin lymphoma. Method: immunoSEQ multiplex PCR; TCRdb's copy keeps in-frame clones and lacks some. The data show approximately 51,000 clones, around 73% seen once. The source material was peripheral blood mononuclear cells (PBMCs), sampled before the second cycle of nivolumab. The receptors stem from a human donor with classical Hodgkin lymphoma. CDR3s include the opening cysteine and the closing phenylalanine or tryptophan. Each record gives: J gene, D gene, clone size, V gene, CDR3 protein, CDR3 DNA. D genes are given only for firm matches. A row's size may be missing; if present it is once, few, many or a size class.

J: TRBJ2-2
D: TRBD2
size: .
V: TRBV4-2
CDR3: CASLDPLAGVTGELFF
DNA: TGTGCCAGCCTAGACCCCTTAGCGGGAGTGACCGGGGAGCTGTTTTTT

J: TRBJ1-4
D: TRBD1
size: .
V: TRBV6-5
CDR3: CASRPGTVNEKLFF
DNA: TGTGCCAGCAGACCCGGGACAGTTAATGAAAAACTGTTTTTT

J: TRBJ2-7
D: .
size: few
V: TRBV6-1
CDR3: CASSEGHTYEQYF
DNA: TGTGCCAGCAGTGAGGGACATACCTACGAGCAGTACTTC

J: TRBJ1-1
D: .
size: .
V: TRBV14
CDR3: CASSQDWPQGAFF
DNA: TGTGCCAGCAGCCAAGATTGGCCCCAGGGGGCTTTCTTT

J: TRBJ1-4
D: .
size: once
V: TRBV30
CDR3: CAWSLRGEKLFF
DNA: TGTGCCTGGAGTCTCAGGGGCGAAAAACTGTTTTTT

J: TRBJ2-5
D: .
size: .
V: TRBV27
CDR3: CASSLYPRTREETQYF
DNA: TGTGCCAGCAGTTTATATCCCAGAACCCGAGAAGAGACCCAGTACTTC

J: TRBJ1-5
D: .
size: .
V: TRBV28
CDR3: CASSLPGLQNQPQHF
DNA: TGTGCCAGCAGTTTACCCGGGCTACAAAATCAGCCCCAGCATTTT

J: TRBJ2-6
D: .
size: .
V: TRBV27
CDR3: CASSLSNGANVLTF
DNA: TGTGCCAGCAGTTTATCGAACGGGGCCAACGTCCTGACTTTC

J: TRBJ1-1
D: .
size: .
V: TRBV6-5
CDR3: CASSYRNTEAFF
DNA: TGTGCCAGCAGTTACAGGAACACTGAAGCTTTCTTT

J: TRBJ2-7
D: .
size: .
V: TRBV15
CDR3: CATSRANFYEQYF
DNA: TGTGCCACCAGCAGAGCCAATTTCTACGAGCAGTACTTC

J: TRBJ2-7
D: TRBD1
size: .
V: TRBV30
CDR3: CAWNQGAYEQYF
DNA: TGTGCCTGGAACCAGGGGGCCTACGAGCAGTACTTC

J: TRBJ2-3
D: .
size: .
V: TRBV1
CDR3: CTSSQDPGGSTDTQYF
DNA: TGCACCAGCAGCCAAGATCCGGGGGGAAGCACAGATACGCAGTATTTT

J: TRBJ2-2
D: .
size: .
V: TRBV30
CDR3: CAWNGPNTGELFF
DNA: TGTGCCTGGAACGGGCCTAACACCGGGGAGCTGTTTTTT

J: TRBJ2-3
D: .
size: .
V: TRBV7-2
CDR3: CASSLRVASQSGTDTQYF
DNA: TGTGCCAGCAGCTTAAGGGTTGCGAGTCAGTCGGGCACAGATACGCAGTATTTT

J: TRBJ1-4
D: TRBD1
size: .
V: TRBV7-2
CDR3: CASSRQGARQEKLFF
DNA: TGTGCCAGCAGCCGACAGGGGGCAAGGCAGGAAAAACTGTTTTTT

J: TRBJ2-2
D: .
size: .
V: TRBV6-1
CDR3: CASTERHTGELFF
DNA: TGTGCCAGCACCGAAAGGCACACCGGGGAGCTGTTTTTT

J: TRBJ1-2
D: TRBD1
size: .
V: TRBV6-1
CDR3: CAINSYRDRHYGYTF
DNA: TGTGCCATTAACTCATACCGGGACAGACACTATGGCTACACCTTC

J: TRBJ2-1
D: .
size: few
V: TRBV27
CDR3: CASRTRVNEQFF
DNA: TGTGCCAGCAGGACCAGGGTCAATGAGCAGTTCTTC

J: TRBJ1-5
D: .
size: .
V: TRBV19
CDR3: CASSWPGGNQPQHF
DNA: TGTGCCAGTAGTTGGCCGGGGGGAAATCAGCCCCAGCATTTT

J: TRBJ1-2
D: .
size: .
V: TRBV28
CDR3: CASSPRIYGYTF
DNA: TGTGCCAGCAGCCCTAGAATCTATGGCTACACCTTC

J: TRBJ1-1
D: .
size: .
V: TRBV6-4
CDR3: CASSVKVNTEAFF
DNA: TGTGCCAGCAGTGTTAAGGTGAACACTGAAGCTTTCTTT

J: TRBJ2-7
D: .
size: .
V: TRBV4-1
CDR3: CASSQDVEQYF
DNA: TGCGCCAGCAGCCAAGATGTGGAGCAGTACTTC

J: TRBJ1-2
D: TRBD1
size: once
V: TRBV19
CDR3: CASSATGTGEYGYTF
DNA: TGTGCCAGTAGTGCAACCGGGACAGGGGAATATGGCTACACCTTC

J: TRBJ2-5
D: TRBD2
size: .
V: TRBV7-3
CDR3: CASSPRGGLAMETQYF
DNA: TGTGCCAGCAGCCCCCGGGGGGGACTAGCTATGGAGACCCAGTACTTC

J: TRBJ1-1
D: TRBD1
size: .
V: TRBV6-1
CDR3: CASSAFPGQGSGTEAFF
DNA: TGTGCCAGCAGTGCCTTCCCGGGACAGGGCTCGGGAACTGAAGCTTTCTTT

J: TRBJ2-3
D: .
size: .
V: TRBV2
CDR3: CASGTVTDTQYF
DNA: TGTGCCAGCGGGACTGTCACAGATACGCAGTATTTT

J: TRBJ2-1
D: TRBD2
size: .
V: TRBV15
CDR3: CATSTSGRAYNEQFF
DNA: TGTGCCACCAGCACCAGCGGGAGGGCCTACAATGAGCAGTTCTTC

J: TRBJ2-3
D: .
size: .
V: TRBV10-1
CDR3: CASSDRADTQYF
DNA: TGCGCCAGCAGTGATCGGGCGGATACGCAGTATTTT

J: TRBJ2-5
D: .
size: .
V: TRBV30
CDR3: CAWSELFQETQYF
DNA: TGTGCCTGGAGCGAACTCTTCCAAGAGACCCAGTACTTC

J: TRBJ2-5
D: TRBD1
size: .
V: TRBV6-5
CDR3: CASSYQQGEETQYF
DNA: TGTGCCAGCAGTTATCAACAGGGGGAAGAGACCCAGTACTTC

J: TRBJ1-5
D: .
size: many
V: TRBV27
CDR3: CASSLRGLSQPQHF
DNA: TGTGCCAGCAGTTTAAGGGGGTTAAGTCAGCCCCAGCATTTT

J: TRBJ2-2
D: TRBD2
size: .
V: TRBV5-6
CDR3: CASSLDLAGPLPNTGELFF
DNA: TGTGCCAGCAGCTTGGATTTAGCGGGGCCACTACCGAACACCGGGGAGCTGTTTTTT

J: TRBJ2-1
D: .
size: .
V: TRBV7-2
CDR3: CASSLVGRSYNEQFF
DNA: TGTGCCAGCAGCTTAGTGGGCAGGTCCTACAATGAGCAGTTCTTC

J: TRBJ1-5
D: .
size: few
V: TRBV5-8
CDR3: CASSLAATQNQPQHF
DNA: TGTGCCAGCAGCTTGGCCGCGACACAAAATCAGCCCCAGCATTTT

J: TRBJ1-1
D: .
size: .
V: TRBV28
CDR3: CASSPPQGWLAYTEAFF
DNA: TGTGCCAGCAGTCCTCCACAGGGATGGCTCGCCTACACTGAAGCTTTCTTT

J: TRBJ2-7
D: TRBD2
size: .
V: TRBV7-2
CDR3: CASSLLGGTSSYEQYF
DNA: TGTGCCAGCAGCTTATTGGGGGGGACGTCCTCCTACGAGCAGTACTTC

J: TRBJ1-5
D: .
size: .
V: TRBV6-1
CDR3: CASSEALGQGAMRPQHF
DNA: TGTGCCAGCAGTGAAGCGCTTGGCCAAGGGGCGATGAGGCCCCAGCATTTT

J: TRBJ1-1
D: .
size: .
V: TRBV7-9
CDR3: CASSLGATGSEAFF
DNA: TGTGCCAGCAGCTTAGGGGCCACAGGGAGTGAAGCTTTCTTT

J: TRBJ1-1
D: .
size: few
V: TRBV28
CDR3: CASTQRGEAFF
DNA: TGTGCCAGCACCCAACGGGGTGAAGCTTTCTTT

J: TRBJ1-1
D: .
size: .
V: TRBV18
CDR3: CASSPPGRENTEAFF
DNA: TGTGCCAGCTCACCACCCGGCAGAGAGAACACTGAAGCTTTCTTT

J: TRBJ1-1
D: TRBD1
size: .
V: TRBV27
CDR3: CASSPRTGNTEAFF
DNA: TGTGCCAGCAGTCCCCGGACAGGGAACACTGAAGCTTTCTTT

J: TRBJ2-7
D: .
size: .
V: TRBV29-1
CDR3: CSVGEGARSEQYF
DNA: TGCAGCGTTGGGGAAGGGGCTAGAAGTGAGCAGTACTTC

J: TRBJ2-7
D: TRBD2
size: once
V: TRBV4-1
CDR3: CASSQPWTSGRSNEQYF
DNA: TGCGCCAGCAGCCAACCGTGGACTAGCGGGAGATCCAACGAGCAGTACTTC

J: TRBJ1-2
D: .
size: once
V: TRBV28
CDR3: CASRTNYGYTF
DNA: TGTGCCAGCAGAACTAACTATGGCTACACCTTC

J: TRBJ2-5
D: TRBD1
size: .
V: TRBV19
CDR3: CASSRDRAEGQETQYF
DNA: TGTGCCAGTAGTAGGGACAGGGCGGAGGGCCAAGAGACCCAGTACTTC

J: TRBJ1-2
D: .
size: .
V: TRBV5-1
CDR3: CASSLGIGNYGYTF
DNA: TGCGCCAGCAGCTTGGGCATAGGCAACTATGGCTACACCTTC

J: TRBJ2-1
D: .
size: .
V: TRBV6-7
CDR3: CASSRLRMAQFF
DNA: TGTGCCAGCAGCCGCCTTAGGATGGCGCAGTTCTTC

J: TRBJ2-3
D: TRBD2
size: .
V: TRBV7-8
CDR3: CASSLMTGGLTDTQYF
DNA: TGTGCCAGCAGCTTAATGACGGGAGGCCTCACAGATACGCAGTATTTT

J: TRBJ1-5
D: .
size: .
V: TRBV30
CDR3: CAWSDPRGNQPQHF
DNA: TGTGCCTGGAGTGATCCCCGGGGGAATCAGCCCCAGCATTTT

J: TRBJ1-1
D: .
size: .
V: TRBV27
CDR3: CASSSWWGEAFF
DNA: TGTGCCAGCAGTTCCTGGTGGGGTGAAGCTTTCTTT